This entry concerns a single TCR beta chain. This entry comes from a study of tumor-infiltrating lymphocytes in primary liver carcinoma. With a constant-region primer, TCR beta cDNA was made from around 520 ng of total RNA. It was through three nested multiplex PCR rounds of slightly modified ARM-PCR that TCR beta libraries arose. TRBV1-TRBV30 forward primers paired with a C-beta reverse primer drove the first two PCR rounds, 10 cycles each. TCRdb used MiXCR to reprocess the multiplex PCR reads, holding one entry per CDR3 protein. The table lists 35,000 to 45,000 distinct CDR3 sequences, roughly 75% of them singletons. Extraction of RNA together with DNA used 20-30 mg of unsorted bulk tissue. The CDR3 loop spans 16 amino acids. Germline V lookup: CDR1 SGHAT, CDR2 FQNNGV. Trimming removed 9 bases at V and 12 bases at J, with 30 bases between.

Sequencing was carried out using tumor-adjacent normal liver tissue. The gene calls are TRBV11-2 and TRBJ2-1; a weak D match, TRBD2 (5 bases). The origin of this receptor is a woman aged 25-40 years with primary liver carcinoma and hepatitis B virus infection. CDR3 sequence: CASSTSLAGGYSVQFF. DNA for the CDR3: TGTGCCAGTAGCACCTCTCTAGCTGGAGGATACAGTGTGCAGTTCTTC.